The clone carrying this T cell receptor (beta chain) was found many times. Antigen specificity is unknown. This specimen comes from a study of breast tumors, draining lymph nodes, adjacent tissues. Study-level results: Tumor TCR diversity was below lymph nodes but above nontumor tissue. Tumor and nontumor repertoires were significantly more similar in luminal-like than in basal-like breast cancer. The lymph node origin of tumor T cells was framed as consistent with a hypothesis, not demonstrated.

V dropped 1 base and J dropped 4; count of bases not matched to a gene: 8. CDR1 and CDR2 (germline): SEHNR, FQNEAQ (reference sequence). This CDR3 spans 16 amino acids. MiXCR was run by TCRdb on the multiplex PCR reads, yielding one entry per CDR3 protein. Of roughly 32,000 distinct CDR3 sequences in the sample, roughly 36% are singletons; the top ten hold roughly 10%. The sample consisted of breast tumor tissue. The V and J genes are TRBV7-9 and TRBJ2-5; TRBD2 aligns across 8 bases. This receptor was taken from a female donor with breast cancer. Some clones in this sample may be carry-over from other donors' samples. The CDR3 spells CASSLGASRGGETQYF. The CDR3 nucleotides read TGTGCCAGCAGCTTAGGAGCCTCCCGGGGGGGAGAGACCCAGTACTTC.